The 16 T cell receptor beta chains given below trace back to one sample, sequenced in a study of cytomegalovirus exposure and HLA in healthy donors. Primers: 60 Vbeta forward and 13 Jbeta reverse. Produced via immunoSEQ multiplex PCR; TCRdb's table is partial and in-frame only. The sample records some 110,000 clones, about three quarters being singletons. Input material: PBMCs. Receptor source: a woman in her sixties or seventies in good health and CMV-seropositive.

This clone was seen only once. The gene calls are TRBV19 and TRBJ2-1; 16 nucleotides agree with TRBD2. Per germline, CDR1 LNHDA and CDR2 SQIVND (reference sequence). This CDR3 is built from 18 residues. After removal of 5 bases from V and 4 bases from J, the junction contained 8 bases not matched to a gene. CDR3 residues: CASSPGTSGRASYNEQFF. The CDR3 DNA follows: TGTGCCAGTAGTCCGGGGACTAGCGGGAGGGCCTCATACAATGAGCAGTTCTTC.

This clone has more than one count but fewer than ten. The V gene is TRBV30, the J gene TRBJ1-2, with 8 bases aligning to TRBD1. CDR3 length: 14 residues. CDR1 is GTSNPN and CDR2 is SVGIG in the germline V gene (reference sequence). The V and J ends lost 6 bases and 4 bases, in that order; junction bases with no gene match: 10. Here the CDR3 DNA reads TGTGCCTGTCGGGGGCGGGACAGGAGCTATGGCTACACCTTC. Translating it yields CACRGRDRSYGYTF.

The chain combines TRBV19 with TRBJ2-1, with 8 bases that match TRBD1. V lost 5 bases, J lost 1 base, and 16 bases stayed unmatched. The CDR3 runs to 19 residues. Germline CDR1 LNHDA, CDR2 SQIVND (reference sequence). The CDR3 sequence: CASSVTGAMLQNSYNEQFF. In nucleotides, the CDR3 is TGTGCCAGTAGTGTGACAGGGGCCATGCTCCAGAATTCCTACAATGAGCAGTTCTTC.

The chain combines TRBV7-6 with TRBJ2-1; the D gene is possibly TRBD2 (6 bases). Between the trimmed V and J ends, which lost 4 bases and 8 bases, there was a span of 15 bases. CDR3 length: 14 amino acids. Germline CDR1 is SGHVS and CDR2 is FNYEAQ. CDR3 amino acids: CASSYTGRSDEQFF. For the CDR3, the DNA is TGTGCCAGCAGCTATACCGGGAGAAGCGATGAGCAGTTCTTC.

J is TRBJ2-1 and V is TRBV5-4, with a tentative D call TRBD2 (6 bases). The CDR3 runs to 17 residues. Germline V gene sequence: CDR1 SGHNT, CDR2 YYREEE (reference sequence). The V end lost 0 bases, the J end lost 4 bases, and 17 bases lay between the germline ends. CDR3 coding DNA: TGTGCCAGCAGCTTGGTGAGAGGCGGGGCCGGGTACAATGAGCAGTTCTTC. Protein product: CASSLVRGGAGYNEQFF.

This chain connects TRBV14 to TRBJ1-5; 7 bases map to TRBD1. The CDR3 is made up of 14 amino acids. With 2 bases clipped from V and 4 bases from J, the junction kept 2 bases outside the gene matches. In germline, CDR1 is SGHDN, CDR2 FVKESK. The chain's CDR3 is CASSQRGPNQPQHF. CDR3 in DNA: TGTGCCAGCAGCCAAAGGGGGCCGAATCAGCCCCAGCATTTT.

The rearrangement joins TRBV11-2 to TRBJ1-4; weak D call: TRBD1 (6 bases). Trimming left V 6 bases short and J 4 bases short, with 15 bases between. CDR1 is SGHAT, CDR2 FQNNGV, per germline. The CDR3 is 15 amino acids. This chain's CDR3 is CASSPQGLGNEKLFF. As DNA, the CDR3 is TGTGCCAGCAGTCCCCAGGGGCTTGGTAATGAAAAACTGTTTTTT.

The genes are TRBV7-8 and TRBJ1-1; D remains ambiguous. V dropped 3 bases and J dropped 4 bases, with 12 bases sitting between them. The CDR3 is made up of 14 amino acids. Germline values: CDR1 SGHVS, CDR2 FQNEAQ. This chain's CDR3 is CASSLGERGTEAFF. In nucleotides, the CDR3 is TGTGCCAGCAGCTTGGGAGAACGGGGCACTGAAGCTTTCTTT.

This clone was counted a single time. V gene TRBV4-1 combines with J gene TRBJ2-7; TRBD2 matches at 7 bases. Trimming cost V 1 base and J 3 bases; bases outside gene matches: 15. The CDR3 spans 18 residues. CDR1 MGHRA and CDR2 YSYEKL come from the germline V gene. CDR3 loop: CASSQGLPSGELFYEQYF. The CDR3 bases are TGCGCCAGCAGCCAAGGTTTGCCTAGCGGAGAGCTTTTCTACGAGCAGTACTTC.

The chain combines TRBV7-2 with TRBJ1-1; the D is unclear. The CDR3 runs 15 residues. V was trimmed by 6 bases and J by 0 bases, leaving 14 bases between them. CDR1 is SGHTA and CDR2 is FQGNSA in the germline V gene. The chain's CDR3 is CASREPGRMNTEAFF. The CDR3 region has the DNA TGTGCCAGCAGGGAGCCGGGTCGTATGAACACTGAAGCTTTCTTT. The full variable domain, its missing parts supplied by reference TRBV7-2 and TRBJ1-1, is GAGVSQSPSNKVTEKGKDVELRCDPISGHTALYWYRQSLGQGLEFLIYFQGNSAPDKSGLPSDRFSAERTGGSVSTLTIQRTQQEDSAVYLCASREPGRMNTEAFFGQGTRLTVV.

The chain employs TRBV4-3 and TRBJ2-4; 7 nucleotides agree with TRBD2. J gave up 1 base and V 5 bases, and 20 bases lay outside the gene matches. CDR1 is LGHNA, CDR2 YSLEER, per germline. The CDR3 is made up of 20 amino acids. CDR3 residues: CASSGRRASGGGSAKNIQYF. CDR3 sequence (DNA): TGCGCCAGCAGCGGACGAAGGGCTAGCGGAGGCGGATCTGCCAAAAACATTCAGTACTTC.

The chain uses TRBV13 and TRBJ2-3; possible D gene TRBD2, 6 bases. CDR3 length equals 16 residues. In germline, CDR1 is PRHDT, CDR2 FYEKMQ (reference sequence). The germline V and J ends were trimmed by 2 bases and 0 bases, with 12 bases remaining between them. CDR3 in amino acids: CASSLSGGVSTDTQYF. CDR3 coding DNA: TGTGCCAGCAGCTTATCCGGCGGGGTGAGCACAGATACGCAGTATTTT. Together with reference TRBV13 and TRBJ2-3, the CDR3 gives the full variable domain: AAGVIQSPRHLIKEKRETATLKCYPIPRHDTVYWYQQGPGQDPQFLISFYEKMQSDKGSIPDRFSAQQFSDYHSELNMSSLELGDSALYFCASSLSGGVSTDTQYFGPGTRLTVL.

This chain connects TRBV9 to TRBJ2-7; 9 nucleotides agree with TRBD2. The length of the CDR3 is 13 residues. The trim removed 0 bases at V and 5 bases at J, leaving 0 bases unmatched. Germline CDR1 SGDLS, CDR2 YYNGEE. The CDR3 bases are TGTGCCAGCAGCGTAGAGCGGGAGGACGAGCAGTACTTC. It is translated as CASSVEREDEQYF.

The J gene is TRBJ1-4, the V gene TRBV9; D call uncertain. V lost 0 bases to trimming and J lost 2 bases, with 8 bases between them. The CDR3 is 15 residues long. CDR1 and CDR2 (germline): SGDLS, YYNGEE. The CDR3 spells CASSVDWQTNEKLFF. The CDR3 DNA reads TGTGCCAGCAGCGTAGATTGGCAGACTAATGAAAAACTGTTTTTT.

The chain couples TRBV9 to TRBJ1-1; the match to TRBD1 covers 7 bases. V lost 4 bases, J lost 4 bases, and 7 bases stayed unmatched. Germline values: CDR1 SGDLS, CDR2 YYNGEE. This CDR3 has 14 residues. The CDR3 loop is CASSLRDSATEAFF. CDR3 DNA sequence: TGTGCCAGCAGCCTACGGGACAGTGCCACTGAAGCTTTCTTT.

The chain uses TRBV4-3 and TRBJ2-7; 10 positions agree with TRBD2. Germline CDR1 is LGHNA and CDR2 is YSLEER. J lost 7 bases, V lost 0 bases, and 9 bases had no gene match. The CDR3 covers 16 residues. CDR3 protein: CASSQELAGGRGEQYF. The CDR3, as DNA: TGCGCCAGCAGCCAAGAATTAGCGGGAGGCCGGGGGGAGCAGTACTTC.